These 3 T cell receptor beta chains originate from one sample sequenced in a study of Graves' ophthalmopathy and Graves' hyperthyroidism. Researchers took RNA transcripts and amplified TCR beta CDR3 regions from them. The first-round RT-PCR employed HTBI primers together with the Qiagen OneStep RT-PCR kit. A multiplex PCR was then performed as the second round. TCRdb itself ran the multiplex PCR reads through MiXCR, one entry per CDR3 protein. The table shows 1 million to 1.3 million distinct CDR3 sequences, with about 40% occurring only once. The material sequenced was peripheral blood or thyroid tissue (not recorded which). The receptor set was obtained from an adult man with Graves' hyperthyroidism.

This clonotype was recorded a few times. The chain employs TRBV27 and TRBJ2-7, with TRBD2 identical over 10 bases. The trim removed 0 bases at V and 6 bases at J, leaving 14 bases unmatched. Per germline, CDR1 MNHEY and CDR2 SMNVEV (reference sequence). This CDR3 has 18 amino acids. DNA of the CDR3: TGTGCCAGCAGTTTATCGGGGAGGCTAGCGGGAGATACGCGCGAGCAGTACTTC. This translates into CASSLSGRLAGDTREQYF.

This clonotype was found many times. Here the CDR3 DNA reads TGTGCCAACAGGCGAATGAACACTGAAGCTTTCTTT. Encoded protein: CANRRMNTEAFF. The J gene is TRBJ1-1, the V gene TRBV2; D is possibly TRBD1 (5 bases). The CDR3 spans 12 residues. In germline, CDR1 is SNHLY, CDR2 FYNNEI. V was clipped by 10 bases and J by 0 bases, with 9 bases between them.

Comments on this clonotype: A read error is possible here, since a much larger clone lies one base away. The chain carries TRBV19 and TRBJ1-3, with unresolved D. CDR3 length: 12 amino acids. Germline CDR1 is LNHDA and CDR2 is SQIVND (reference sequence). The CDR3 here is CASQRRGNTVYF. Written as DNA, the CDR3 is TGTGCCAGTCAAAGACGAGGAAACACCGTATATTTT.